The rows below give T cell receptor beta chains drawn from one sample of a study of graft-versus-host responses after intestinal transplantation. Data came from immunoSEQ multiplex PCR; TCRdb stores just in-frame clones and leaves some out. The sample holds about 8,900 clones, around 28% seen once. The material was alloreactive CD8+ T cells from a mixed lymphocyte reaction culture, obtained before transplantation. The receptor set was obtained from a human patient who was an organ donor for intestinal transplantation. Both conserved end residues are part of each CDR3. D genes are given only for firm matches. Expanded clones get a size class; other rows say once, few or many, or leave the size out.

j_call,v_call,clone_size,d_call,cdr3_nt,cdr3_aa
TRBJ2-1,TRBV4-1,.,TRBD1,TGCGCCAGCAGCCAAGGTGGGGGGACAGGGGGTCCCACAGGCTCCTACAATGAGCAGTTCTTC,CASSQGGGTGGPTGSYNEQFF
TRBJ2-7,TRBV11-2,.,TRBD1,TGTGCCAGCAGCTTAGATGGGACAGCTTCCTCCTACGAGCAGTACTTC,CASSLDGTASSYEQYF
TRBJ2-1,TRBV4-3,medium-sized,TRBD2,TGCGCCAGCGGGGTAGTGGCGGGGGGCGGTTATGAGCAGTTCTTC,CASGVVAGGGYEQFF
TRBJ2-1,TRBV5-1,few,TRBD1,TGCGCCAGCAGCTTGGCCGACAGGGGTCTCTACAATGAGCAGTTCTTC,CASSLADRGLYNEQFF
TRBJ1-5,TRBV6-7,.,TRBD1,TGTGCCAGCACCGCCCGGGGGACAGGGGAAACCAATAGCAATCAGCCCCAGCATTTT,CASTARGTGETNSNQPQHF
TRBJ1-2,TRBV6-9,few,.,TGTGCCAGCAGTGAAGCTATCCGCGATGGCTACACCTTC,CASSEAIRDGYTF
TRBJ2-7,TRBV4-1,medium-sized,.,TGCGCCAGCAGCCAAGAAGGGGGACTAACCTACGAGCAGTACTTC,CASSQEGGLTYEQYF
TRBJ2-1,TRBV27,few,TRBD2,TGTGCCAGCTCAGTGGGGACTAGCGGCTACAATGAGCAGTTCTTC,CASSVGTSGYNEQFF
TRBJ1-5,TRBV27,medium-sized,.,TGTGCCAGCAAGGCTCCGGGAGGGCTTGGGCCCCAGCATTTT,CASKAPGGLGPQHF
TRBJ2-7,TRBV27,medium-sized,TRBD1,TGTGCCAGCAGTTCCGGGACAGGGGGCTACGAGCAGTACTTC,CASSSGTGGYEQYF
TRBJ2-7,TRBV4-1,.,.,TGCGCCAGCAGCAATCCGGGACTTTCCTACGAGCAGTACTTC,CASSNPGLSYEQYF
TRBJ2-2,TRBV6-5,medium-sized,TRBD2,TGTGCCAGCAGTTACTCGAATAGCGGGGGCAGGGAGCTGTTTTTT,CASSYSNSGGRELFF
TRBJ2-7,TRBV27,.,.,TGTGCCAGCAGTCCCATGGGGCCCTACGAGCAGTACTTC,CASSPMGPYEQYF
TRBJ2-7,TRBV4-1,medium-sized,TRBD2,TGCGCCAGCAGCCAAGCGGCGGGGGGAGTCTACGAGCAGTACTTC,CASSQAAGGVYEQYF
TRBJ1-2,TRBV5-1,many,TRBD1,TGCGCCAGCAGCTCGCAGGGGGGTGGCGGCTACACCTTC,CASSSQGGGGYTF
TRBJ2-2,TRBV27,once,.,TGTGCCAGCAGTTCGTCGGGACTCAACTCCGGGGAGCTGTTTTTT,CASSSSGLNSGELFF
TRBJ1-2,TRBV4-1,few,.,TGCGCCAGCAGCCAAGAGCGGATTAGGGGTGATGGCTACACCTTC,CASSQERIRGDGYTF
TRBJ2-1,TRBV27,few,.,TGTGCCAGCAGTCCCGGGACGGCGGGTAATGAGCAGTTCTTC,CASSPGTAGNEQFF
TRBJ2-3,TRBV9,.,.,TGTGCCAGCAGAGGGGGGATCTCTAGCACAGATACGCAGTATTTT,CASRGGISSTDTQYF
TRBJ2-7,TRBV4-3,.,.,TGCGCCAGCAGCCAAGCAGGACTCCCTTTAGACTACGAGCAGTACTTC,CASSQAGLPLDYEQYF
TRBJ2-1,TRBV19,few,TRBD2,TGTGCCAGTAGTATACAAAGCGGGGGCTACAATGAGCAGTTCTTC,CASSIQSGGYNEQFF
TRBJ1-1,TRBV11-3,.,.,TGTGCCAGCAGCTTAAGGGGCATGGCTGAAGCTTTCTTT,CASSLRGMAEAFF
TRBJ2-1,TRBV16,.,.,TGTGCCAGCAGCCAATCTTTCCGGATTACCTACAATGAGCAGTTCTTC,CASSQSFRITYNEQFF
TRBJ2-7,TRBV7-9,few,.,TGTGCCAGCACTCCGGGGGTAACCTACGAGCAGTACTTC,CASTPGVTYEQYF
TRBJ1-3,TRBV27,medium-sized,.,TGTGCCAGCAGTTCGGGTCCAGGAAACACCATATATTTT,CASSSGPGNTIYF
TRBJ2-2,TRBV19,.,TRBD2,TGTGCCAGTAAAACGCTCGGGACTAGCGGGAGTCCCGGGGAGCTGTTTTTT,CASKTLGTSGSPGELFF
TRBJ1-6,TRBV6-8,few,.,TGTGCCAGCAGTTATAATTCACCCCTCCACTTT,CASSYNSPLHF
TRBJ2-6,TRBV2,.,.,TGTGCCAGCAGTGTAGGCCGTTACCGATACAAAAGTCGGGCCAACGTCCTGACTTTC,CASSVGRYRYKSRANVLTF
TRBJ2-3,TRBV4-2,.,.,TGTGCCAGCAGCCAAGTGGAACGGACTATCACCCGCACAGATACGCAGTATTTT,CASSQVERTITRTDTQYF
TRBJ2-3,TRBV4-1,.,.,TGCGCCAGCAGCTCGGGGTGGTGGGGGACAGATACGCAGTATTTT,CASSSGWWGTDTQYF
TRBJ1-5,TRBV23-1,medium-sized,.,TGCGCCAGCAGTCAATTGAGGGTCGTCGAACGCTCTCAGCCCCAGCATTTT,CASSQLRVVERSQPQHF
TRBJ2-7,TRBV6-5,few,TRBD1,TGTGCCAGCAGTTACGGAGGGACAGGCAGCTCCTACGAGCAGTACTTC,CASSYGGTGSSYEQYF
TRBJ2-7,TRBV7-7,few,TRBD1,TGTGCCAGCAGCTGGGACAGCCTCTCCTACGAGCAGTACTTC,CASSWDSLSYEQYF
TRBJ1-1,TRBV12-5,few,.,TGTGCTAGTGGTTTGGTACTTTATCGGCATACGACGATGAACACTGAAGCTTTCTTT,CASGLVLYRHTTMNTEAFF
TRBJ2-2,TRBV4-3,.,.,TGCGCCAGCAGCCTCGGCCTGGTTACCGGGGAGCTGTTTTTT,CASSLGLVTGELFF
TRBJ1-1,TRBV6-4,.,TRBD1,TGTGCCAGCAGTGGACAGGGGCTACCGGGCACTGAAGCTTTCTTT,CASSGQGLPGTEAFF
TRBJ2-7,TRBV7-2,.,.,TGTGCCAGCAGCTTAGAGGTGGGGGGCTCCTACGAGCAGTACTTC,CASSLEVGGSYEQYF
TRBJ2-1,TRBV7-9,.,.,TGTGCCAGCAGCTTGGACGGTAGCTCCTACAATGAGCAGTTCTTC,CASSLDGSSYNEQFF
TRBJ2-7,TRBV4-1,few,.,TGCGCCAGCAGCCAAGACCCGCGCTCCTACGAGCAGTACTTC,CASSQDPRSYEQYF
TRBJ2-1,TRBV6-9,.,.,TGTGCCAGCAGCCAATTCCTAGCGCTAGGGGATGATGAGCAGTTCTTC,CASSQFLALGDDEQFF
TRBJ1-2,TRBV10-3,medium-sized,.,TGTGCCATCAGTGAGTCCTTGGAGGATCTGACTAACTATGGCTACACCTTC,CAISESLEDLTNYGYTF
TRBJ2-7,TRBV10-3,few,TRBD2,TGTGCCATCAGTGCCACGACTAGCGGATACTACGAGCAGTACTTC,CAISATTSGYYEQYF
TRBJ2-1,TRBV9,.,TRBD2,TGTGCCAGCAGCCCGAGCCCGCGGGAGGCTCCCAACGACAATGAGCAGTTCTTC,CASSPSPREAPNDNEQFF
TRBJ1-4,TRBV11-2,.,.,TGTGCCAGCAGCTTAACAGCAACTAATGAAAAACTGTTTTTT,CASSLTATNEKLFF
TRBJ2-3,TRBV11-2,.,.,TGTGCCAGCACCCGACCGGGTGGCACAGATACGCAGTATTTT,CASTRPGGTDTQYF
TRBJ2-7,TRBV29-1,medium-sized,TRBD1,TGCAGCGTTGAGGACAGGGCCTACGAGCAGTACTTC,CSVEDRAYEQYF
TRBJ2-2,TRBV6-9,.,.,TGTGCCAGCAGCTCCGGGCCCTACACCGGGGAGCTGTTTTTT,CASSSGPYTGELFF
TRBJ2-7,TRBV4-3,.,.,TGCGCCAGCAGCCAAATCGGAGGGCCTCTCGAGCAGTACTTC,CASSQIGGPLEQYF
TRBJ2-3,TRBV9,.,TRBD2,TGCGCCAGCAGCGTATGGGGGGGAGAGGGGACAGATACGCAGTATTTT,CASSVWGGEGTDTQYF
TRBJ2-7,TRBV7-9,.,.,TGTGCCAGCAGCTCACAACTATCTCGGGGAGGCGAGCAGTACTTC,CASSSQLSRGGEQYF
TRBJ2-7,TRBV6-6,few,.,TGTGCCAGCAGTTCATCCCGAACCTACGAGCAGTACTTC,CASSSSRTYEQYF
TRBJ2-7,TRBV7-4,few,TRBD2,TGTGCCAGCAGCTTGGGCGGGGGCTACGAGCAGTACTTC,CASSLGGGYEQYF
TRBJ2-7,TRBV5-4,medium-sized,.,TGTGCCAGCAGCTCCCGGGAAGTAGCTTCCTACGAGCAGTACTTC,CASSSREVASYEQYF
TRBJ1-1,TRBV4-1,medium-sized,.,TGCGCCAGCAGCGTGGACAGTCTGAACACTGAAGCTTTCTTT,CASSVDSLNTEAFF
TRBJ1-2,TRBV5-5,few,.,TGTGCCAGCAGCTTGTTGATCCCTTCTAGGAGCTACACCTTC,CASSLLIPSRSYTF
TRBJ1-1,TRBV5-1,.,.,TGCGCCAGCAGCTTGCACAGGGACATGAACACTGAAGCTTTCTTT,CASSLHRDMNTEAFF
TRBJ2-7,TRBV19,.,TRBD1,TGTGCCAGGAGGCCTGGGACAGGGGGCTACGAGCAGTACTTC,CARRPGTGGYEQYF
TRBJ2-7,TRBV19,.,.,TGTGCCAGTAGTATGGGGGACGGATCCTACGAGCAGTACTTC,CASSMGDGSYEQYF
TRBJ1-1,TRBV13,once,.,TGTGCCAGCAGCTCCGACACCACTGAAGCTTTCTTT,CASSSDTTEAFF